The 15 T cell receptor beta chains in this list originate from one sample, sequenced in a study of molecular identifiers for immune sequencing clone quantification. TCRdb itself ran the PCR reads through MiXCR, one entry per CDR3 protein. The table lists under 800,000 distinct CDR3 sequences, 25% of them singletons. The sequencing sample was made of naive CD8+ T cells from blood, with Jurkat cell RNA spiked in. As to subset: FACS-sorted CD8+CD4-CCR7+CD45RA+ naive T cells. These receptors originate from a human donor in good health. Some libraries in this study had Jurkat cell RNA spiked in.

This clonotype showed up just a few times. V gene TRBV19 combines with J gene TRBJ2-3; D call uncertain. V lost 5 bases to trimming and J lost 4 bases, with 10 bases between them. CDR3 length: 13 amino acids. The germline CDR1 and CDR2 sequences are LNHDA and SQIVND (reference sequence). DNA for the CDR3: TGTGCCAGTAGTCTAGGCTCGCCAGATACGCAGTATTTT. Residues: CASSLGSPDTQYF.

The chain joins TRBV5-4 to TRBJ2-4, with 11 bases identical to TRBD1. Germline loops: CDR1 SGHNT, CDR2 YYREEE (reference sequence). V shed 3 bases and J 6 bases; nucleotides not matched to a gene: 5. This CDR3 has 15 residues. CDR3 sequence reads: CASSSDRGQGNIQYF. CDR3 coding DNA: TGTGCCAGCAGCTCGGACAGGGGGCAGGGAAACATTCAGTACTTC. Full variable domain (rest looked up from reference TRBV5-4 and TRBJ2-4): ETGVTQSPTHLIKTRGQQVTLRCSSQSGHNTVSWYQQALGQGPQFIFQYYREEENGRGNFPPRFSGLQFPNYSSELNVNALELDDSALYLCASSSDRGQGNIQYFGAGTRLSVL.

This clonotype occurred many times. The CDR3 loop reads CAWAFPPGVGQPQHF. In nucleotides, the CDR3 is TGTGCCTGGGCTTTCCCTCCAGGGGTGGGTCAGCCCCAGCATTTT. This rearrangement joins TRBV30 to TRBJ1-5, with D tentatively TRBD1 (6 bases). CDR1 and CDR2 (germline): GTSNPN, SVGIG (reference sequence). This CDR3 has 15 residues. Trimming took off 5 bases at V and 6 bases at J, with 20 bases between the two ends.

The table lists this clonotype with a few counts. The chain is built from TRBV9 and TRBJ2-7, with unresolved D. Germline V gene sequence: CDR1 SGDLS, CDR2 YYNGEE. The V end was cut by 3 bases, the J end by 4 bases, with 11 bases between. CDR3 length equals 13 residues. In DNA, the CDR3 is TGTGCCAGCAGCGGATTGCTGGGGTACGAGCAGTACTTC. Protein product: CASSGLLGYEQYF.

This clonotype was recorded a few times. The gene calls are TRBV5-6 and TRBJ1-1; D perhaps matches TRBD1 (6 bases). There are 17 residues in the CDR3. Germline V gene lookup returns CDR1 SGHDT and CDR2 YYEEEE. V was clipped by 0 bases and J by 11 bases, with 26 bases between them. The CDR3 sequence is CASSLVVGGQFRSRAFF. The CDR3 nucleotides are TGTGCCAGCAGCTTGGTGGTGGGGGGGCAGTTCAGGAGTCGCGCTTTCTTT.

This clonotype was recorded at least ten times. The V and J genes are TRBV9 and TRBJ1-1, with 7 bases fitting TRBD1. CDR3 length: 14 amino acids. Germline CDR1 reads SGDLS; CDR2 reads YYNGEE. The trim removed 4 bases at V and 1 base at J, leaving 4 bases unmatched. CDR3 bases: TGTGCCAGCAGCTTAGACAGGGCGAACACTGAAGCTTTCTTT. This gives the protein CASSLDRANTEAFF.

The rearrangement uses TRBV6-5 and TRBJ2-7; 10 bases fit TRBD1. The CDR3 is made up of 17 amino acids. CDR1 is MNHEY and CDR2 is SVGAGI in the germline V gene. Trimming took 6 bases from V and 1 from J; bases not matched to a gene: 12. DNA of the CDR3: TGTGCCAGCAGCCCGGGACAGGGGTACCTCTCTTCCTACGAGCAGTACTTC. Protein: CASSPGQGYLSSYEQYF.

Points on this clonotype: This clone may be a read error of a much larger clone one base away. This chain links TRBV6-6 with TRBJ1-5, with D unresolved. CDR1 and CDR2 from the germline V gene are MNHNY and SVGAGI (reference sequence). This CDR3 region has 13 residues. The CDR3 reads CASSIWSSQPQHF. The CDR3 nucleotides read TGTGCCAGCAGTATCTGGAGCAGTCAGCCCCAGCATTTT.

The chain employs TRBV11-2 and TRBJ2-5; D is perhaps TRBD1 or TRBD2 (6 bases each). The germline V gene encodes CDR1 SGHAT and CDR2 FQNNGV. This CDR3 region has 15 residues. The V gene lost 1 base and the J gene lost 1 base, with 10 bases spanning the gap. CDR3 region: CASSLVGGPQETQYF. CDR3 nucleotides: TGTGCCAGCAGCTTAGTGGGGGGCCCCCAAGAGACCCAGTACTTC. Supplemented by reference TRBV11-2 and TRBJ2-5, the full variable domain reads EAGVAQSPRYKIIEKRQSVAFWCNPISGHATLYWYQQILGQGPKLLIQFQNNGVVDDSQLPKDRFSAERLKGVDSTLKIQPAKLEDSAVYLCASSLVGGPQETQYFGPGTRLLVL.

This clonotype was counted a few times. This rearrangement joins TRBV6-2 or TRBV6-3 to TRBJ1-1; possible D gene TRBD1, 5 bases. This CDR3 is built from 15 residues. The germline gives CDR1 MNHEY, CDR2 SVGEGT. Trimming stripped 6 bases from V and 0 bases from J, with 14 bases between. The DNA for the CDR3 is TGTGCCAGCAGCCCCTGGCAGGGTATGAACACTGAAGCTTTCTTT. Its translation: CASSPWQGMNTEAFF.

The chain is built from TRBV5-6 and TRBJ2-7, with D perhaps TRBD2 (5 bases). Germline-derived CDR1 and CDR2 are SGHDT and YYEEEE. Trimming removed 1 base from V and 3 bases from J, with 8 bases in between. The CDR3 has 13 residues. In nucleotides, the CDR3 is TGTGCCAGCAGCTTGATGGAGGTCTACGAGCAGTACTTC. Its translation: CASSLMEVYEQYF. Filled out from reference TRBV5-6 and TRBJ2-7, the complete variable domain reads DAGVTQSPTHLIKTRGQQVTLRCSPKSGHDTVSWYQQALGQGPQFIFQYYEEEERQRGNFPDRFSGHQFPNYSSELNVNALLLGDSALYLCASSLMEVYEQYFGPGTRLTVT.

At least ten counts were recorded for this clonotype. The genes are TRBV5-6 and TRBJ2-7, with 10 bases identical to TRBD2. The germline V gene has CDR1 SGHDT and CDR2 YYEEEE. V lost 4 bases to trimming and J lost 7 bases; unmatched junction nucleotides: 11. The CDR3 length is 15 residues. CDR3 sequence: CASSPPGLAPLEQYF. In nucleotides, the CDR3 is TGTGCCAGCAGCCCCCCGGGACTAGCGCCTTTGGAGCAGTACTTC. Supplemented by reference TRBV5-6 and TRBJ2-7, the full variable domain reads DAGVTQSPTHLIKTRGQQVTLRCSPKSGHDTVSWYQQALGQGPQFIFQYYEEEERQRGNFPDRFSGHQFPNYSSELNVNALLLGDSALYLCASSPPGLAPLEQYFGPGTRLTVT.

With regard to this clonotype: This could be a read error, since a much larger clone is one nucleotide away. It is likely a read error, because the conserved phenylalanine at the end of the CDR3 is missing. The V call is TRBV14, the J call TRBJ2-7; TRBD1 aligns across 7 bases. Germline CDR1 reads SGHDN; CDR2 reads FVKESK. The length of the CDR3 is 14 residues. J lost 5 bases, V lost 4 bases, and 8 bases had no gene match. The CDR3 DNA reads as TGTGCCAGCAGCCCGACAGGGTTCAGCGACGAGCAGTACTCC. It encodes CASSPTGFSDEQYS.

This clonotype was detected ten times or more. The V call is TRBV29-1, the J call TRBJ2-7; 7 nucleotides agree with TRBD1. Trimming at V came to 7 bases and at J to 5 bases, leaving 14 bases not matched to a gene. The CDR3 runs to 14 residues. In germline, CDR1 is SQVTM, CDR2 ANQGSEA. CDR3 DNA sequence: TGCAGCGCTGAGGGGATCAGGGGGTCGGACGAGCAGTACTTC. Residues: CSAEGIRGSDEQYF.

The sample holds many counts of this clonotype. V is TRBV6-2 or TRBV6-3 and J is TRBJ1-5; 10 bases are shared with TRBD1. The CDR3 loop spans 14 amino acids. Germline assignment: CDR1 MNHEY and CDR2 SVGEGT. The V segment lost 5 bases and the J segment 7 bases; nucleotides outside the gene matches: 5. In nucleotides, the CDR3 is TGTGCCAGCAGTGGGGGACAGGGGAGGCAGCCCCAGCATTTT. It is translated as CASSGGQGRQPQHF.